This paragraph reports one T cell receptor (beta chain). This sample was included in a study of blood T cell repertoires in COVID-19. Study information: Material from acute and convalescent COVID-19 was sourced from the United States, Italy and Spain. T cells, B-cell-depleted T cells, or PBMCs supplied cDNA or gDNA.

Germline assignment: CDR1 LNHDA and CDR2 SQIVND (reference sequence). Trimming took 3 bases from V and 4 from J; bases not matched to a gene: 7. The CDR3 totals 16 residues. How the authors handled the data: Nucleated cell counts were estimated from reference gene primer amplification. Only in-frame clones appear in the TCRdb table, and some are missing; sequencing was by immunoSEQ multiplex PCR. V and J calls and clone size come straight from that table; D and trimming were deduced from the DNA. The sample lists 240,000 or so clones, approximately 86% occurring once. The sample comprised peripheral blood. The V call is TRBV19, the J call TRBJ1-5; 9 bases line up with TRBD1. This receptor was taken from a woman in her seventies with active or convalescent COVID-19. The CDR3 bases are TGTGCCAGTAGTATGGGGACAGGGCCCTCGAATCAGCCCCAGCATTTT. Translated: CASSMGTGPSNQPQHF.